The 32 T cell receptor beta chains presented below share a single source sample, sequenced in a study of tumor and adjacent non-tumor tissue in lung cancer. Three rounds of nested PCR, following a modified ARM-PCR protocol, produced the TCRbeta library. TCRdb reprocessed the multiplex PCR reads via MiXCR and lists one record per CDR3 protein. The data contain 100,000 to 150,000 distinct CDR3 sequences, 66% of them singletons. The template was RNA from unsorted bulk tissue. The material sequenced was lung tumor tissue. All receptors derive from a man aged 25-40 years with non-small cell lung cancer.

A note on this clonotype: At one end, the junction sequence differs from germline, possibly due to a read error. The CDR3 is CDSSEQPDRPSNQPQHF. CDR3 nucleotides: TGTGACAGCAGTGAACAGCCCGACAGACCGAGCAATCAGCCCCAACATTTT. This chain links TRBV2 with TRBJ1-5; D perhaps matches TRBD1 (5 bases). CDR3 size: 17 residues. CDR1 and CDR2 (germline): SNHLY, FYNNEI.

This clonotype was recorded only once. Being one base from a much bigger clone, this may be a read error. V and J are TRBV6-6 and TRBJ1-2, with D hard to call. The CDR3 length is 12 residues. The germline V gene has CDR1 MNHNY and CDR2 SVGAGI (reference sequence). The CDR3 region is CTSSMAPYGYTF. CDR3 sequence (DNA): TGTACCAGCAGTATGGCCCCCTATGGCTACACCTTC.

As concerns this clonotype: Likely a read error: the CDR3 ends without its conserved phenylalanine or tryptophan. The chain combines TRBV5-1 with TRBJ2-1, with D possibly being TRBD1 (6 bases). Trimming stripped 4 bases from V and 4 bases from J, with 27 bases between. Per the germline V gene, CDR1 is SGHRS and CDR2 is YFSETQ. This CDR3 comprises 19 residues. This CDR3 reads CASSPPPTGLVSRYNEQFY. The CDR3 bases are TGCGCCAGCAGCCCGCCCCCGACAGGCCTAGTTTCTAGGTACAATGAGCAGTTCTAC.

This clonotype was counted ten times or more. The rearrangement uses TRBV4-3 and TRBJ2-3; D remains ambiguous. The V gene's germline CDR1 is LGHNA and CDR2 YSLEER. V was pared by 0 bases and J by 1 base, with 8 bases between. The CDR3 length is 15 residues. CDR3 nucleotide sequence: TGCGCCAGCAGCCAAGATCCATCCGGCACAGATACGCAGTATTTT. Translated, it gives CASSQDPSGTDTQYF.

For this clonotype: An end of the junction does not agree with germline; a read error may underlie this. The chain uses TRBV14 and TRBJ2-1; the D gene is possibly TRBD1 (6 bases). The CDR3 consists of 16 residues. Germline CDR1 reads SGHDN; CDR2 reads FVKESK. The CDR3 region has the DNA TGTGCCAGCAGCCAATCCGGGACACTGTCCTACAAAGAGCAGTTCTTC. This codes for CASSQSGTLSYKEQFF. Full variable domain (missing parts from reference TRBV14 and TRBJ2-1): EAGVTQFPSHSVIEKGQTVTLRCDPISGHDNLYWYRRVMGKEIKFLLHFVKESKQDESGMPNNRFLAERTGGTYSTLKVQPAELEDSGVYFCASSQSGTLSYKEQFFGPGTRLTVL.

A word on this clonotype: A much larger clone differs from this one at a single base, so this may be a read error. For the CDR3, the DNA is TGTGCCAGCAGCCAAGACAGGTCCGGGGTGGGCCGGCAGTATTTT. Its protein product is CASSQDRSGVGRQYF. This chain connects TRBV4-2 to TRBJ2-3; tentative D call: TRBD2 (5 bases). This CDR3 has 15 residues. V lost 0 bases and J 11 bases, leaving 18 bases between the germline ends. Germline V lookup: CDR1 LGHNA, CDR2 YNFKEQ.

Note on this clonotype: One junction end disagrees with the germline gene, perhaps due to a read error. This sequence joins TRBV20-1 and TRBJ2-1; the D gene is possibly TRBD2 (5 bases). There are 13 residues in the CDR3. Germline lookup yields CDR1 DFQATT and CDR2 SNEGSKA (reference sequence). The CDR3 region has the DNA TGCAGTACTAGAGTGACTGCCACCAATGAGCAGTTCTTC. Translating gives CSTRVTATNEQFF.

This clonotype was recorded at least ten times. In DNA, the CDR3 is TGCAGCGTTGAGGGGGGTGGCCACAATGAGCAGTTCTTC. This codes for CSVEGGGHNEQFF. The gene calls are TRBV29-1 and TRBJ2-1; TRBD2 is a possible D gene (6 bases). The germline gives CDR1 SQVTM, CDR2 ANQGSEA. This CDR3 is built from 13 residues. Trimming shortened V by 3 bases and J by 5 bases, and 11 bases separated the two germline ends.

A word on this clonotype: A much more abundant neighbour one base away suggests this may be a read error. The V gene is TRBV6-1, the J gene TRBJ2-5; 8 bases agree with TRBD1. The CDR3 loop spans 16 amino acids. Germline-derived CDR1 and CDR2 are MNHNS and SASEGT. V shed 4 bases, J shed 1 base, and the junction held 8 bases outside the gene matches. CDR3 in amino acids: CASSVVVGTGQETQYF. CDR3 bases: TGTGCCAGCAGTGTAGTAGTAGGGACAGGCCAAGAGACCCAGTACTTC.

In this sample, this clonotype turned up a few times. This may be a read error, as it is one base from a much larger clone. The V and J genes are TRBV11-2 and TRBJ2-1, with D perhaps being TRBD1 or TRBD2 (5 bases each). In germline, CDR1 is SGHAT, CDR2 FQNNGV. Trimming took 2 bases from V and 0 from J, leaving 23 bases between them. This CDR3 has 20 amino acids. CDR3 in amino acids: CASSLNSGGGYVSSYNEQFF. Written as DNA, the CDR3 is TGTGCCAGCAGCTTAAACTCAGGTGGGGGTTACGTCAGCTCCTACAATGAGCAGTTCTTC.

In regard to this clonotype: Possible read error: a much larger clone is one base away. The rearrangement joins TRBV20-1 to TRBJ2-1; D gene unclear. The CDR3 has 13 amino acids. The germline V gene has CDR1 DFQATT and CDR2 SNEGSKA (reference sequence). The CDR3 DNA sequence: TGCAGTGCTAGTAGTAGTTCCTACGATGAGCAGTTCTTC. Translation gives CSASSSSYDEQFF.

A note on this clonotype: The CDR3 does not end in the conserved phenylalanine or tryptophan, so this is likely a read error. CDR3 sequence (DNA): TGCAGCGTTACCGGGACAGCCAGCTACGAGCAGTACATG. Protein product: CSVTGTASYEQYM. The V call is TRBV29-1, the J call TRBJ2-7; TRBD1 agrees at 7 bases. This CDR3 comprises 13 residues. The ends lost 5 bases at V and 3 bases at J; junction bases unmatched: 7. The germline V gene has CDR1 SQVTM and CDR2 ANQGSEA.

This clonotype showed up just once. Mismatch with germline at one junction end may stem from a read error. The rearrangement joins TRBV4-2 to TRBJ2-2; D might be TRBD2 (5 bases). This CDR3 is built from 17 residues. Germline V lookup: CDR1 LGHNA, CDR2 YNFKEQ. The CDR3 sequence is CANSQESLRAGTGELFF. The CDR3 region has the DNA TGTGCCAACAGCCAAGAGTCTTTGCGGGCCGGAACCGGGGAGCTGTTCTTT.

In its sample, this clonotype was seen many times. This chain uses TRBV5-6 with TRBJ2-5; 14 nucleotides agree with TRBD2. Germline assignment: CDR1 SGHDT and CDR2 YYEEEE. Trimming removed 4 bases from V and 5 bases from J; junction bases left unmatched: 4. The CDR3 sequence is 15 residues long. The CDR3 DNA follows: TGTGCCAGCAGCCGACTAGCGGGGGGGCAGGAGACCCAGTACTTC. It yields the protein CASSRLAGGQETQYF.

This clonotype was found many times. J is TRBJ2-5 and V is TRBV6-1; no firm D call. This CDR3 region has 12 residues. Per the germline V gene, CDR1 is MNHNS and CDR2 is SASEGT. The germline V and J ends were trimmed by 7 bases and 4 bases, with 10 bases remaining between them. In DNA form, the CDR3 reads TGTGCCAGCAACCTCTGGGGAGAGACCCAGTACTTC. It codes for CASNLWGETQYF.

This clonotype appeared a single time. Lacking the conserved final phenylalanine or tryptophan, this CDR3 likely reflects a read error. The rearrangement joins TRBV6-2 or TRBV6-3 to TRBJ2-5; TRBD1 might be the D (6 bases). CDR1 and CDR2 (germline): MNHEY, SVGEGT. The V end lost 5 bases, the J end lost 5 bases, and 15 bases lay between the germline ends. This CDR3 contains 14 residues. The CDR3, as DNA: TGTGCCAGCAGTCACCTCGCAGGGGCCGAGACCCAGTACATC. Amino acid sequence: CASSHLAGAETQYI.

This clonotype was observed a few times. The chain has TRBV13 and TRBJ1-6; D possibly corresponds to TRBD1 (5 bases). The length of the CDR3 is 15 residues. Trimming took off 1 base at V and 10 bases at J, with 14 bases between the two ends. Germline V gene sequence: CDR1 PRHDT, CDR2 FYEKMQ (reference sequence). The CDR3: CASSLEGPKGSPLHF. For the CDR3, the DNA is TGTGCCAGCAGCTTAGAAGGGCCTAAGGGGTCACCCCTCCACTTT.

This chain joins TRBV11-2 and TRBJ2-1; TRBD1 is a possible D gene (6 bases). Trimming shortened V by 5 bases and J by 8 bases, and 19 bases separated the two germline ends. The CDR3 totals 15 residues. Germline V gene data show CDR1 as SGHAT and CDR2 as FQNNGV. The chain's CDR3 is CASSPNTMGADEQFF. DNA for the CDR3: TGTGCCAGCAGCCCCAACACTATGGGGGCCGATGAGCAGTTCTTC.

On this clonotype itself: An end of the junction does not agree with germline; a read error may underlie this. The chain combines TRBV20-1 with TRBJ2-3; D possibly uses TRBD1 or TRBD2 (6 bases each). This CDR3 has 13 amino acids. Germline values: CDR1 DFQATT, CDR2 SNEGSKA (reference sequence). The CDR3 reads CSAIQGGRDMQYF. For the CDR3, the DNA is TGCAGTGCGATACAGGGAGGCAGAGATATGCAGTATTTT.

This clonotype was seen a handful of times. The CDR3 nucleotides are TGTGCCCTGGACGGGCTTGGGGGGGCCAACAATGAGCAGTTCTTC. It yields the protein CALDGLGGANNEQFF. The V call is TRBV30, the J call TRBJ2-1; tentatively, D is TRBD2 (7 bases). The CDR3 is made up of 15 amino acids. Germline CDR1 GTSNPN, CDR2 SVGIG (reference sequence). The germline V and J ends were trimmed by 8 bases and 5 bases, with 22 bases remaining between them. The variable domain in full, with the rest retrieved from reference TRBV30 and TRBJ2-1, is SQTIHQWPATLVQPVGSPLSLECTVEGTSNPNLYWYRQAAGRGLQLLFYSVGIGQISSEVPQNLSASRPQDRQFILSSKKLLLSDSGFYLCALDGLGGANNEQFFGPGTRLTVL.

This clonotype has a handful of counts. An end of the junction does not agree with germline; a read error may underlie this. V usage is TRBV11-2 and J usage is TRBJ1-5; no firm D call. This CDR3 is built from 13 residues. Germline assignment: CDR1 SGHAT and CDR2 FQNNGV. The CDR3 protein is CASSFGINQPQHF. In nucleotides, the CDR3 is TGTGCCAGCAGCTTCGGTATCAATCAGCCTCAGCATTTT.

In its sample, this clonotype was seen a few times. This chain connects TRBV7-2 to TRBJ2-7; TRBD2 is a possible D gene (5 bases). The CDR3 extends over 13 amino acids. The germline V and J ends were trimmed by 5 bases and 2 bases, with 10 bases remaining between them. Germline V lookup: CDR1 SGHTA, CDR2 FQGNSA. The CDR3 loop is CASSNPRAYEQYF. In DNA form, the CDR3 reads TGTGCCAGCAGCAATCCGAGGGCCTACGAGCAGTACTTC.

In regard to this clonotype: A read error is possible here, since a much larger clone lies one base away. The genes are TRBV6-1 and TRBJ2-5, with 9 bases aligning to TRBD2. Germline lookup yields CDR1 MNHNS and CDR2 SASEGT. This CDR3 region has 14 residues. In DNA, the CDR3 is TGTACCAGCACCCTAGCGGGAACTAAAGAGACCCAGTACTTC. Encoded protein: CTSTLAGTKETQYF.

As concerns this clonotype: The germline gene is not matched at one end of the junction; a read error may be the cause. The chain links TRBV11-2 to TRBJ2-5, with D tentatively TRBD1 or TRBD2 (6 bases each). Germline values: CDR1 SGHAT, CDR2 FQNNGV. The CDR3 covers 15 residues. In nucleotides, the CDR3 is TGTGCCAGCACCTTAACAACAGGGACTGGAGAGACCCAGTACTTC. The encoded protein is CASTLTTGTGETQYF. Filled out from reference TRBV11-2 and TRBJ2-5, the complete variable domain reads EAGVAQSPRYKIIEKRQSVAFWCNPISGHATLYWYQQILGQGPKLLIQFQNNGVVDDSQLPKDRFSAERLKGVDSTLKIQPAKLEDSAVYLCASTLTTGTGETQYFGPGTRLLVL.

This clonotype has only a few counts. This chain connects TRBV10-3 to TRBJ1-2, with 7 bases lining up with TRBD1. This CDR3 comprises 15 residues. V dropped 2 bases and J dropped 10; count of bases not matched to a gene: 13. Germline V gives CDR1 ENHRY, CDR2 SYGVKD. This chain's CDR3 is CAISETEQGGIFYTF. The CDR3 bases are TGTGCCATCAGTGAGACAGAGCAGGGGGGAATTTTCTACACCTTC.

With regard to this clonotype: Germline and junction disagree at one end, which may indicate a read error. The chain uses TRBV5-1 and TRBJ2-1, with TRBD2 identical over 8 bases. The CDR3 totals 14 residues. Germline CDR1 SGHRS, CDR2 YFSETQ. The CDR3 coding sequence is TGTGCCGGCAACCGGGGGGGCTCCTACAATGAGCAGTTCTTC. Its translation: CAGNRGGSYNEQFF.

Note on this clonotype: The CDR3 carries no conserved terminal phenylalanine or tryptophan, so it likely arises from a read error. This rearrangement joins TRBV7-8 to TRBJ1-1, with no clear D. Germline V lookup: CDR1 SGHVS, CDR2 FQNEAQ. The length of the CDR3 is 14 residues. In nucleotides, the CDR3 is TGTGCCAGCAGTTTAGACACCGTGAACACTGAAGCTTTCTAT. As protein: CASSLDTVNTEAFY.

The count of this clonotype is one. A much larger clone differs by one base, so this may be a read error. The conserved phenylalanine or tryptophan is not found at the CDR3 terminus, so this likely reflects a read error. The CDR3 nucleotides are TGCAGTGCTAGGGAGAACACTGAAGCTTTCTCT. Translated, it gives CSARENTEAFS. This chain joins TRBV20-1 and TRBJ1-1; D is ambiguous. Germline V CDR1 and CDR2: DFQATT, SNEGSKA (reference sequence). Deletions cut 3 bases from V and 1 base from J, with 3 bases between. This CDR3 region has 11 residues.

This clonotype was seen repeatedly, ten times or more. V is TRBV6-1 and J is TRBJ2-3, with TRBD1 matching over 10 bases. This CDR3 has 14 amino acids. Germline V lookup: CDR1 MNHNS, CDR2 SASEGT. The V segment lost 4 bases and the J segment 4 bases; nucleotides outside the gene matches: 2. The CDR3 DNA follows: TGTGCCAGCAGTGGGGGACAGGGGCCAGATACGCAGTATTTT. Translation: CASSGGQGPDTQYF.

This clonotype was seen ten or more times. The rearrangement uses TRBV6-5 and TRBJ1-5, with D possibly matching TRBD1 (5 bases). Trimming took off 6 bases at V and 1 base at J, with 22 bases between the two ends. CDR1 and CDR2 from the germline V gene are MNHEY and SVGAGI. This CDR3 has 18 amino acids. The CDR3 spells CASRLSRGVGSSNQPQHF. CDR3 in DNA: TGTGCCAGCAGACTGTCGAGGGGCGTAGGTTCAAGCAATCAGCCCCAGCATTTT.

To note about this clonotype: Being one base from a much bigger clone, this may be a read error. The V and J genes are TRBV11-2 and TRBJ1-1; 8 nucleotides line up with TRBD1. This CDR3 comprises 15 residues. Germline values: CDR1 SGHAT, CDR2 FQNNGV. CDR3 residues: CASSAQQGVNTETFF. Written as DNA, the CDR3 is TGTGCCAGCAGCGCCCAACAGGGGGTGAACACTGAAACTTTCTTT.

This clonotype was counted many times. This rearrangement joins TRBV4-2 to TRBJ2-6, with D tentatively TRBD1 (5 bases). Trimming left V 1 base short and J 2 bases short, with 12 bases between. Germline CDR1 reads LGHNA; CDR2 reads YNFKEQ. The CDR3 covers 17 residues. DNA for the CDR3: TGTGCCAGCAGCCAAGTCGCAGGGTCCCCTGGGGCCAACGTCCTGACTTTC. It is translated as CASSQVAGSPGANVLTF.